These T cell receptor beta chains were read from a single sample in a study of early T cells in non-severe SARS-CoV-2 infection. One entry per CDR3 protein results from TCRdb running MiXCR on the 5' RACE reads. Of approximately 50,000 distinct CDR3 sequences listed, about 9.3% are singletons. Sequences were obtained from whole blood. The receptor source for this set is an adult who was a healthcare worker with PCR-confirmed SARS-CoV-2 infection or an uninfected control (not recorded which). CDR3s include the opening cysteine and the closing phenylalanine or tryptophan. The order of the fields is V gene, clone size, J gene, D gene, CDR3 length, CDR3 protein, CDR3 DNA. A D gene is named only where the DNA matches it firmly. Size values are once, few and many counts, or a class for expanded clones, and some rows have none.

TRBV30,NA,TRBJ2-1,NA,14,CAWSVSSVDNEQFF,TGTGCCTGGAGTGTGAGTAGCGTAGACAATGAGCAGTTCTTC
TRBV4-2,few,TRBJ2-7,NA,16,CASSQSVSGLTYEQYF,TGTGCCAGCAGCCAGAGTGTTTCCGGACTGACCTACGAGCAGTACTTC
TRBV28,many,TRBJ2-3,TRBD2,16,CASRAGTGGPTDTQYF,TGTGCCAGCAGGGCCGGTACGGGAGGGCCTACAGATACGCAGTATTTT
TRBV12-3/TRBV12-4,few,TRBJ2-2,TRBD1,15,CASSRTGVNTGELFF,TGTGCCAGCAGCCGGACAGGGGTAAACACCGGGGAGCTGTTTTTT
TRBV13,NA,TRBJ2-7,NA,15,CASSLEGSRSYEQYF,TGTGCCAGCAGCTTAGAGGGCAGTAGATCCTACGAGCAGTACTTC
TRBV4-2,many,TRBJ2-1,TRBD2,15,CASSSRLAEYNEQFF,TGTGCCAGCAGCTCAAGACTAGCGGAATACAATGAGCAGTTCTTC
TRBV27,many,TRBJ1-2,TRBD1,15,CASSLLGQSNYGYTF,TGTGCCAGCAGTTTATTGGGACAGTCTAACTATGGCTACACCTTC
TRBV12-3/TRBV12-4,many,TRBJ1-2,TRBD1,16,CASSGDRGRVNYGYTF,TGTGCCAGCAGTGGGGACAGGGGGCGAGTTAACTATGGCTACACCTTC
TRBV12-3/TRBV12-4,many,TRBJ2-1,NA,12,CASSRTFNEQFF,TGTGCCAGCAGTCGGACCTTCAATGAGCAGTTCTTC
TRBV7-9,many,TRBJ1-2,NA,13,CASSLGDIYGYTF,TGTGCCAGCAGCTTAGGGGACATCTATGGCTACACCTTC
TRBV12-3/TRBV12-4,many,TRBJ2-5,NA,13,CASSRQVQETQYF,TGTGCCAGCAGCCGACAGGTGCAAGAGACCCAGTACTTC
TRBV28,many,TRBJ2-6,TRBD1,16,CASRGQGAAGANVLTF,TGTGCCAGCAGGGGACAGGGGGCAGCGGGGGCCAACGTCCTGACTTTC
TRBV14,few,TRBJ2-2,TRBD1,19,CASSQDLRQGALNTGELFF,TGTGCCAGCAGCCAAGATCTGCGACAGGGGGCTTTGAACACCGGGGAGCTGTTTTTT
TRBV7-9,NA,TRBJ2-7,TRBD2,17,CASSQTKALAGGAEQYF,TGTGCCAGCAGCCAAACTAAGGCTTTAGCGGGAGGAGCCGAGCAGTACTTC
TRBV6-2/TRBV6-3,many,TRBJ1-2,NA,12,CASRTDDYGYTF,TGTGCCAGCAGAACAGATGACTATGGCTACACCTTC
TRBV10-3,many,TRBJ2-5,NA,13,CATGAGLGETQYF,TGTGCCACTGGAGCGGGCCTGGGGGAGACCCAGTACTTC
TRBV18,many,TRBJ2-5,NA,13,CASSRGHQETQYF,TGTGCCAGCTCGAGAGGGCACCAGGAGACCCAGTACTTC
TRBV5-1,few,TRBJ2-4,TRBD1,17,CASSRGTGDLAKNIQYF,TGCGCCAGCAGCAGGGGAACAGGGGATCTAGCCAAAAACATTCAGTACTTC
TRBV7-2,many,TRBJ2-2,TRBD2,17,CASSLDRPLAGTGELFF,TGTGCCAGCAGCTTAGATAGGCCACTAGCGGGAACCGGGGAGCTGTTTTTT
TRBV19,many,TRBJ2-1,TRBD2,17,CASSTTLTSGRLNEQFF,TGTGCCAGTAGTACGACCCTGACTAGCGGGAGACTCAATGAGCAGTTCTTC
TRBV3-1,many,TRBJ1-2,NA,13,CASSLTPTDGYTF,TGTGCCAGCAGCCTAACCCCGACAGACGGCTACACCTTC
TRBV7-9,few,TRBJ2-2,NA,15,CASSLETGNTGELFF,TGTGCCAGCAGCTTAGAAACAGGGAACACCGGGGAGCTGTTTTTT
TRBV12-3/TRBV12-4,few,TRBJ2-5,NA,14,CASSSRRSQETQYF,TGTGCCAGCAGTAGCCGGAGGAGCCAAGAGACCCAGTACTTC
TRBV30,NA,TRBJ1-1,NA,14,CAHKPGPSNTEAFF,TGTGCCCATAAACCGGGGCCGTCAAACACTGAAGCTTTCTTT
TRBV30,few,TRBJ2-1,NA,15,CAWSRGHPSYNEQFF,TGTGCCTGGAGTAGGGGCCACCCTTCCTACAATGAGCAGTTCTTC
TRBV12-3/TRBV12-4,many,TRBJ2-1,NA,14,CASRPGSGYNEQFF,TGTGCCAGCAGGCCAGGGTCGGGCTACAATGAGCAGTTCTTC
TRBV10-2,NA,TRBJ1-2,TRBD1,14,CASRYRDRGEGYTF,TGCGCCAGCAGATACCGGGACAGGGGAGAGGGCTACACCTTC
TRBV29-1,few,TRBJ2-7,NA,12,CSVDLLGQQRYF,TGCAGCGTGGATCTCTTGGGACAACAGCGGTACTTC
TRBV6-5,many,TRBJ2-5,NA,13,CASSYGGQETQYF,TGTGCCAGCAGTTACGGGGGGCAAGAGACCCAGTACTTC
TRBV2,many,TRBJ2-3,NA,14,CASSERQLTDTQYF,TGTGCCAGCAGTGAACGTCAGCTCACAGATACGCAGTATTTT
TRBV7-2,few,TRBJ2-5,NA,14,CASSLLGGQETQYF,TGTGCCAGCAGCTTATTAGGCGGGCAAGAGACCCAGTACTTC
TRBV7-3,NA,TRBJ2-2,NA,13,CASSASGAGELFF,TGTGCCAGCAGCGCTTCTGGCGCCGGGGAGCTGTTTTTT
TRBV28,NA,TRBJ1-1,NA,15,CVSRFGSSRNTEAFF,TGTGTCAGCAGGTTTGGTAGCTCTCGGAACACTGAAGCTTTCTTT
TRBV20-1,many,TRBJ2-1,NA,15,CSAQRDWAFSVEQFF,TGCAGTGCCCAGAGGGACTGGGCTTTTTCTGTGGAGCAGTTCTTC
TRBV20-1,few,TRBJ2-3,TRBD2,15,CSASGGRAGPDTQYF,TGCAGTGCTAGTGGTGGGAGGGCCGGCCCAGATACGCAGTATTTT
TRBV4-3,many,TRBJ1-6,NA,13,CASSQDFSSPLHF,TGCGCCAGCAGCCAAGATTTTAGCTCACCCCTCCACTTT